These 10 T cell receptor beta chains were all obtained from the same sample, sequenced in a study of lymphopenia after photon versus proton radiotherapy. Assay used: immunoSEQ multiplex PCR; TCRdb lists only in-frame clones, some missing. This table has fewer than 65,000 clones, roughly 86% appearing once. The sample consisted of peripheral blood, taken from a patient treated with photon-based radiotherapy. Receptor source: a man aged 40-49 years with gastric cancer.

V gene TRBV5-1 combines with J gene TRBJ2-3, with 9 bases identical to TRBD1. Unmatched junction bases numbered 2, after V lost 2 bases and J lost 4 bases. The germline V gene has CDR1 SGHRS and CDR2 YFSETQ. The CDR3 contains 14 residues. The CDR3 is CASSLGTGSDTQYF. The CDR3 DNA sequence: TGCGCCAGCAGCTTAGGGACAGGGTCAGATACGCAGTATTTT.

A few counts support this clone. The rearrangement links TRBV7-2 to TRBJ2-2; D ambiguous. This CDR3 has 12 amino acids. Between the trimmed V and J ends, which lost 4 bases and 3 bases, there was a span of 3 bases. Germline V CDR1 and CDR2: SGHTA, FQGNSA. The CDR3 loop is CASSSDTGELFF. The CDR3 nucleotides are TGTGCCAGCAGCTCGGACACCGGGGAGCTGTTTTTT.

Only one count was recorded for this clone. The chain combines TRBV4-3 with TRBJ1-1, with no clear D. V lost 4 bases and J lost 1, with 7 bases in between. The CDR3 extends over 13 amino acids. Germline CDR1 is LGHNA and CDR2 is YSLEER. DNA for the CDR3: TGCGCCAGCAGCCTAAAGCAGAACACTGAAGCTTTCTTT. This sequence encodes CASSLKQNTEAFF.

The CDR3 reads CASSVGEVYEQYF. As DNA, the CDR3 is TGTGCCAGCAGTGTGGGCGAAGTCTACGAGCAGTACTTC. The chain employs TRBV6-1 and TRBJ2-7; D remains ambiguous. The CDR3 is 13 amino acids. Germline V CDR1 and CDR2: MNHNS, SASEGT. V lost 4 bases and J lost 3, with 10 bases in between.

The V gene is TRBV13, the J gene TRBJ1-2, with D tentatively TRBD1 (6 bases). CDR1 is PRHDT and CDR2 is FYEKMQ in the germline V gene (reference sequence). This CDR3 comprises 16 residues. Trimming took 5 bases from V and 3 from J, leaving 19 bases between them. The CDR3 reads CASSGGRGQRHYGYTF. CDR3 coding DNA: TGTGCCAGCAGCGGAGGCCGCGGACAGCGCCACTATGGCTACACCTTC.

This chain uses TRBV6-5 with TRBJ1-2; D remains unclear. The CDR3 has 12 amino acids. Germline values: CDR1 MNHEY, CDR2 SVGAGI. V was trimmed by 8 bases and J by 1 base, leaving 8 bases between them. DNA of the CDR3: TGTGCCAGCGCAGAGAGTAACTATGGCTACACCTTC. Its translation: CASAESNYGYTF.

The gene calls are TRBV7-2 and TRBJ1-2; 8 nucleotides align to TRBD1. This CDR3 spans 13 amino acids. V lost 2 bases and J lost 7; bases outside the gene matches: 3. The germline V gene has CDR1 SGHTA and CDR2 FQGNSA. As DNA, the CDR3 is TGTGCCAGCAGCTTACAGGGGGCTGCTGGCTACACCTTC. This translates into CASSLQGAAGYTF.

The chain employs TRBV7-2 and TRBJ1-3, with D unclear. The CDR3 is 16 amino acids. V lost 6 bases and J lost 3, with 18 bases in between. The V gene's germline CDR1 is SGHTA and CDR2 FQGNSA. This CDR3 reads CASSPSHLAVGNTIYF. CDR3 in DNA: TGTGCCAGCAGTCCTTCCCATCTGGCGGTTGGAAACACCATATATTTT.

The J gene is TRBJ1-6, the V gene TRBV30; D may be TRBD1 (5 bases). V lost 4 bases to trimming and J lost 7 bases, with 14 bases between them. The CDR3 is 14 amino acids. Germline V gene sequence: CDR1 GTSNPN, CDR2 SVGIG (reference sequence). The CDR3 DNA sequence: TGTGCCTGGATCCAACGGGGGAAGAATTCACCCCTCCACTTT. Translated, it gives CAWIQRGKNSPLHF.

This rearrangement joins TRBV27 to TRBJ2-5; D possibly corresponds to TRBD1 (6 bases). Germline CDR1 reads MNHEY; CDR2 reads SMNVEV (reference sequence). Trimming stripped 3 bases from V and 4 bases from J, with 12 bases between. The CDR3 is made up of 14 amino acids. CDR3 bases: TGTGCCAGCAGTTTCGCAGGGGTAGGAGAGACCCAGTACTTC. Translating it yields CASSFAGVGETQYF.